This is a list of T cell receptor beta chains from one sample in a study of shared clonotypes between healthy human individuals. TCRdb's copy holds only in-frame clones and misses some; the assay was immunoSEQ multiplex PCR. The sample records around 350,000 clones, around 70% being singletons. Sequenced sample: memory CD4+ T cells sorted from blood. The source is a man aged 25-45 years in good health. CDR3s include the opening cysteine and the closing phenylalanine or tryptophan. D genes are given only for firm matches. The listing skips clone size in some rows; elsewhere it reads once, few, many or a size class.

D gene: NA
clone size: NA
J gene: TRBJ2-1
V gene: TRBV7-2
CDR3 protein: CASSSNPPSWGLYNEQFF
CDR3 DNA: TGTGCCAGCAGCTCGAACCCCCCCAGTTGGGGGCTCTACAATGAGCAGTTCTTC

D gene: NA
clone size: few
J gene: TRBJ1-6
V gene: TRBV11-2
CDR3 protein: CASSLLQNSPLHF
CDR3 DNA: TGTGCCAGCAGCCTGTTACAGAATTCACCCCTCCACTTT

D gene: NA
clone size: NA
J gene: TRBJ2-7
V gene: TRBV6-1
CDR3 protein: CASLGYYEQYF
CDR3 DNA: TGTGCCAGCTTAGGCTACTACGAGCAGTACTTC

D gene: NA
clone size: NA
J gene: TRBJ2-1
V gene: TRBV5-6
CDR3 protein: CASSVRREIYNEQFF
CDR3 DNA: TGTGCCAGCAGCGTTAGGAGGGAGATCTACAATGAGCAGTTCTTC

D gene: NA
clone size: few
J gene: TRBJ1-4
V gene: TRBV2
CDR3 protein: CASSARGEKLFF
CDR3 DNA: TGTGCCAGCAGTGCCCGCGGTGAAAAACTGTTTTTT

D gene: NA
clone size: NA
J gene: TRBJ1-1
V gene: TRBV30
CDR3 protein: CAWTFPYTWGLDTEAFF
CDR3 DNA: TGTGCCTGGACGTTCCCATACACGTGGGGTTTGGACACTGAAGCTTTCTTT

D gene: NA
clone size: NA
J gene: TRBJ2-3
V gene: TRBV2
CDR3 protein: CASSEFTGASGSTDTQYF
CDR3 DNA: TGTGCCAGCAGTGAATTCACCGGGGCCAGCGGGAGCACAGATACGCAGTATTTT

D gene: TRBD2
clone size: NA
J gene: TRBJ2-7
V gene: TRBV2
CDR3 protein: CASSPRTSRAYEQYF
CDR3 DNA: TGTGCCAGCAGTCCCCGGACTAGCCGTGCCTACGAGCAGTACTTC

D gene: TRBD1
clone size: NA
J gene: TRBJ1-3
V gene: TRBV2
CDR3 protein: CASRAGQGNQNTIYF
CDR3 DNA: TGTGCCAGCAGAGCGGGACAGGGGAACCAAAACACCATATATTTT

D gene: NA
clone size: NA
J gene: TRBJ2-4
V gene: TRBV15
CDR3 protein: CATSLPGRANIQYF
CDR3 DNA: TGTGCCACCAGCCTTCCCGGACGGGCAAACATTCAGTACTTC

D gene: NA
clone size: few
J gene: TRBJ2-3
V gene: TRBV13
CDR3 protein: CASAPVTDTQYF
CDR3 DNA: TGTGCCAGCGCTCCGGTCACAGATACGCAGTATTTT

D gene: TRBD1
clone size: NA
J gene: TRBJ1-2
V gene: TRBV7-9
CDR3 protein: CASSQRSAGGTYGYTF
CDR3 DNA: TGTGCCAGCAGCCAAAGGTCGGCAGGGGGAACCTATGGCTACACCTTC

D gene: NA
clone size: NA
J gene: TRBJ1-5
V gene: TRBV29-1
CDR3 protein: CSVELGVGQPQHF
CDR3 DNA: TGCAGCGTTGAGTTGGGGGTAGGGCAGCCCCAGCATTTT

D gene: TRBD1
clone size: NA
J gene: TRBJ1-3
V gene: TRBV5-4
CDR3 protein: CASSTSGGSGNTIYF
CDR3 DNA: TGTGCCAGCAGCACCTCAGGGGGCTCTGGAAACACCATATATTTT

D gene: NA
clone size: NA
J gene: TRBJ2-7
V gene: TRBV2
CDR3 protein: CASSEMRWEEVEQYF
CDR3 DNA: TGTGCCAGCAGTGAAATGAGGTGGGAGGAGGTCGAGCAGTACTTC

D gene: NA
clone size: NA
J gene: TRBJ1-2
V gene: TRBV25-1
CDR3 protein: CASSDSGNGYTF
CDR3 DNA: TGTGCCAGCAGTGATTCAGGGAATGGCTACACCTTC

D gene: NA
clone size: NA
J gene: TRBJ1-4
V gene: TRBV6-1
CDR3 protein: CASSEGRHEKLFF
CDR3 DNA: TGTGCCAGCAGTGAAGGGAGACACGAAAAACTGTTTTTT

D gene: NA
clone size: NA
J gene: TRBJ1-3
V gene: TRBV10-2
CDR3 protein: CASMGYGNTIYF
CDR3 DNA: TGCGCCAGCATGGGCTACGGAAACACCATATATTTT

D gene: NA
clone size: NA
J gene: TRBJ1-2
V gene: TRBV5-1
CDR3 protein: CASSRDTDYGYTF
CDR3 DNA: TGCGCCAGCAGCCGGGACACAGACTATGGCTACACCTTC

D gene: NA
clone size: NA
J gene: TRBJ1-1
V gene: TRBV7-6
CDR3 protein: CASSRDPTPNTEAFF
CDR3 DNA: TGTGCCAGCAGCCGCGACCCGACACCGAACACTGAAGCTTTCTTT

D gene: NA
clone size: NA
J gene: TRBJ1-5
V gene: TRBV7-9
CDR3 protein: CASSLDIQPQHF
CDR3 DNA: TGTGCCAGCAGCTTAGACATCCAGCCCCAGCATTTT

D gene: TRBD1
clone size: few
J gene: TRBJ2-2
V gene: TRBV9
CDR3 protein: CASSVVDRDTGELFF
CDR3 DNA: TGTGCCAGCAGCGTAGTGGACAGGGACACCGGGGAGCTGTTTTTT

D gene: NA
clone size: few
J gene: TRBJ1-1
V gene: TRBV6-5
CDR3 protein: CASSYSYRVNTEAFF
CDR3 DNA: TGTGCCAGCAGTTACTCCTATCGGGTGAACACTGAAGCTTTCTTT

D gene: NA
clone size: once
J gene: TRBJ1-4
V gene: TRBV28
CDR3 protein: CASSLAGMNEKLFF
CDR3 DNA: TGTGCCAGCAGTTTAGCGGGTATGAATGAAAAACTGTTTTTT

D gene: TRBD2
clone size: NA
J gene: TRBJ2-1
V gene: TRBV5-5
CDR3 protein: CASSLTSGSYEQFF
CDR3 DNA: TGTGCCAGCAGCTTGACTAGCGGGAGCTATGAGCAGTTCTTC

D gene: NA
clone size: NA
J gene: TRBJ2-5
V gene: TRBV7-9
CDR3 protein: CASSLRTLGETQYF
CDR3 DNA: TGTGCCAGCAGTCTAAGGACACTAGGAGAGACCCAGTACTTC

D gene: TRBD1
clone size: NA
J gene: TRBJ2-7
V gene: TRBV5-6
CDR3 protein: CASSRTGQLSYEQYF
CDR3 DNA: TGTGCCAGCAGCCGGACAGGGCAACTCTCCTACGAGCAGTACTTC

D gene: NA
clone size: few
J gene: TRBJ2-1
V gene: TRBV7-2
CDR3 protein: CASSPDSQRNEQFF
CDR3 DNA: TGTGCCAGCAGTCCGGACAGCCAACGCAATGAGCAGTTCTTC

D gene: TRBD2
clone size: NA
J gene: TRBJ2-1
V gene: TRBV7-8
CDR3 protein: CASSPPGLASEQFF
CDR3 DNA: TGTGCCAGCAGCCCGCCCGGACTAGCGTCGGAGCAGTTCTTC

D gene: TRBD1
clone size: NA
J gene: TRBJ1-1
V gene: TRBV19
CDR3 protein: CASSTPGQMNTEAFF
CDR3 DNA: TGTGCCAGTAGTACTCCGGGACAGATGAACACTGAAGCTTTCTTT

D gene: TRBD2
clone size: few
J gene: TRBJ2-5
V gene: TRBV5-6
CDR3 protein: CASSANAGARETQYF
CDR3 DNA: TGTGCCAGCAGCGCGAACGCGGGAGCGAGGGAGACCCAGTACTTC

D gene: TRBD1
clone size: NA
J gene: TRBJ2-7
V gene: TRBV28
CDR3 protein: CASMTGGFGEQYF
CDR3 DNA: TGTGCCAGCATGACAGGGGGGTTCGGGGAGCAGTACTTC

D gene: NA
clone size: NA
J gene: TRBJ1-1
V gene: TRBV5-8
CDR3 protein: CASSAFRDTEAFF
CDR3 DNA: TGTGCCAGCAGCGCATTCAGGGACACTGAAGCTTTCTTT

D gene: NA
clone size: few
J gene: TRBJ1-2
V gene: TRBV28
CDR3 protein: CASSSQGNYGYTF
CDR3 DNA: TGTGCCAGCAGTTCCCAGGGGAACTATGGCTACACCTTC

D gene: TRBD1
clone size: NA
J gene: TRBJ2-1
V gene: TRBV4-1
CDR3 protein: CASSQATGGYSNEQFF
CDR3 DNA: TGCGCCAGCAGCCAAGCTACAGGGGGGTATTCCAATGAGCAGTTCTTC

D gene: NA
clone size: NA
J gene: TRBJ1-2
V gene: TRBV10-1
CDR3 protein: CASSEDGLMGYTF
CDR3 DNA: TGCGCCAGCAGTGAGGACGGGCTAATGGGCTACACCTTC

D gene: TRBD2
clone size: NA
J gene: TRBJ2-5
V gene: TRBV4-2
CDR3 protein: CASSLSTSGIQETQYF
CDR3 DNA: TGTGCCAGCAGCCTCTCGACTAGCGGGATTCAAGAGACCCAGTACTTC

D gene: NA
clone size: NA
J gene: TRBJ1-6
V gene: TRBV5-1
CDR3 protein: CASSADTNSPLHF
CDR3 DNA: TGCGCCAGCTCGGCGGACACCAATTCACCCCTCCACTTT

D gene: NA
clone size: once
J gene: TRBJ2-5
V gene: TRBV28
CDR3 protein: CASSPLGGKTQYF
CDR3 DNA: TGTGCCAGCAGTCCTCTGGGGGGAAAGACCCAGTACTTC

D gene: NA
clone size: NA
J gene: TRBJ2-7
V gene: TRBV2
CDR3 protein: CASCPERLVAEQYF
CDR3 DNA: TGTGCCAGCTGCCCGGAGAGACTAGTGGCCGAGCAGTACTTC

D gene: NA
clone size: NA
J gene: TRBJ2-7
V gene: TRBV5-4
CDR3 protein: CASSLGSVSYEQYF
CDR3 DNA: TGTGCCAGCAGCTTGGGCTCGGTGTCCTACGAGCAGTACTTC

D gene: TRBD1
clone size: few
J gene: TRBJ2-2
V gene: TRBV6-6
CDR3 protein: CARGQGPGELFF
CDR3 DNA: TGTGCCAGAGGACAGGGGCCCGGGGAGCTGTTTTTT

D gene: NA
clone size: NA
J gene: TRBJ1-2
V gene: TRBV28
CDR3 protein: CATLLDGYTF
CDR3 DNA: TGTGCCACACTGCTAGATGGCTACACCTTC

D gene: NA
clone size: NA
J gene: TRBJ2-1
V gene: TRBV4-1
CDR3 protein: CASSQGEGGSYNEQFF
CDR3 DNA: TGCGCCAGCAGCCAAGGGGAAGGGGGATCATACAATGAGCAGTTCTTC

D gene: TRBD2
clone size: NA
J gene: TRBJ2-2
V gene: TRBV11-3
CDR3 protein: CASSSIAGATGELFF
CDR3 DNA: TGTGCCAGCAGCTCCATAGCGGGAGCGACCGGGGAGCTGTTTTTT

D gene: TRBD1
clone size: NA
J gene: TRBJ2-2
V gene: TRBV5-1
CDR3 protein: CASRPGTGGAVGGELFF
CDR3 DNA: TGCGCCAGCAGGCCCGGGACAGGGGGCGCCGTTGGCGGGGAGCTGTTTTTT

D gene: NA
clone size: NA
J gene: TRBJ2-7
V gene: TRBV2
CDR3 protein: CASSARRVYEQYF
CDR3 DNA: TGTGCCAGCAGTGCGCGTAGGGTCTACGAGCAGTACTTC